Listed here are 2 T cell receptor beta chains from one sample, sequenced in a study of spatial heterogeneity in lung cancer. Broader study findings: Tumors with more nonsynonymous mutations had more expanded intratumoral alpha and beta TCRs.

TCRdb fed the 5' RACE reads into MiXCR, producing one record per CDR3 protein. The sample has about 13,000 distinct CDR3 sequences, 4% to 5.5% seen once. Time point specified: sample taken at primary tumor resection. These TCRs are of unknown antigen specificity. The starting material was lung tumor tissue, obtained at surgery. These receptors originate from a male donor with early-stage non-small cell lung cancer.

This clonotype came up many times. This chain joins TRBV7-9 and TRBJ2-5, with D tentatively TRBD2 (6 bases). V gave up 1 base and J gave up 3 bases, with 12 bases separating them. This CDR3 region has 15 residues. The germline CDR1 and CDR2 sequences are SEHNR and FQNEAQ (reference sequence). The CDR3 here is CASSLGVRGEETQYF. Written as DNA, the CDR3 is TGTGCCAGCAGCTTAGGGGTTCGCGGGGAAGAGACCCAGTACTTC.

This clonotype appeared many times. The J gene is TRBJ2-3, the V gene TRBV18; D ambiguous. Germline V gives CDR1 KGHSH, CDR2 LQKENI. This CDR3 region has 15 residues. V was pared by 3 bases and J by 2 bases, with 12 bases between. CDR3 loop: CASSPPETATDTQYF. In nucleotides, the CDR3 is TGTGCCAGCTCACCCCCCGAGACCGCCACAGATACGCAGTATTTT.